These 31 T cell receptor beta chains share one sample of origin, sequenced in a study of technical replicates of blood from several donors. Profiled with immunoSEQ multiplex PCR; TCRdb holds only in-frame clones, not every one. The sample consists of 75,000 to 95,000 clones, under 95% of them appearing once. The specimen was T cells isolated from PBMCs. The receptors stem from a human donor in good health.

V usage is TRBV5-1 and J usage is TRBJ2-3; 13 bases are a match to TRBD2. This CDR3 comprises 14 residues. CDR1 and CDR2 (germline): SGHRS, YFSETQ. The V and J ends lost 7 bases and 2 bases, in that order; junction bases with no gene match: 1. CDR3 residues: CASGLAGVTDTQYF. The CDR3 DNA follows: TGCGCCAGCGGACTAGCGGGAGTCACAGATACGCAGTATTTT.

This chain's CDR3 is CASSERGTEAFF. The CDR3 nucleotides are TGCGCCAGCAGTGAGAGAGGGACTGAAGCTTTCTTT. The chain carries TRBV10-1 and TRBJ1-1, with D unresolved. Germline V gene sequence: CDR1 WNHNN, CDR2 SYGVQD (reference sequence). This CDR3 spans 12 amino acids. V was cut by 2 bases and J by 5 bases, with 6 bases left in between.

V is TRBV7-9 and J is TRBJ2-7, with 8 bases identical to TRBD2. CDR1 SEHNR and CDR2 FQNEAQ come from the germline V gene (reference sequence). CDR3 size: 12 residues. Trimming cost V 7 bases and J 3 bases; bases outside gene matches: 2. CDR3 DNA sequence: TGTGCCAGCACGGGGGGGGACTACGAGCAGTACTTC. Protein sequence: CASTGGDYEQYF.

The chain employs TRBV7-9 and TRBJ2-7; TRBD2 aligns across 11 bases. The ends lost 1 base at V and 1 base at J; junction bases unmatched: 0. The length of the CDR3 is 15 residues. Per the germline V gene, CDR1 is SEHNR and CDR2 is FQNEAQ (reference sequence). The CDR3 sequence is CASSLVAGGSYEQYF. The CDR3 DNA sequence: TGTGCCAGCAGCTTAGTAGCGGGAGGGTCCTACGAGCAGTACTTC.

The chain couples TRBV18 to TRBJ1-5; tentatively, D is TRBD1 (6 bases). This CDR3 contains 15 residues. Germline CDR1 and CDR2: KGHSH and LQKENI. Trimming pared 8 bases from V and 1 base from J, leaving 15 bases between. The CDR3 DNA is TGTGCCAGCGTAAGGGACAACCTAAGCAATCAGCCCCAGCATTTT. Translation gives CASVRDNLSNQPQHF.

The V gene is TRBV7-6, the J gene TRBJ2-1; 9 positions match TRBD2. There are 16 residues in the CDR3. The ends lost 1 base at V and 3 bases at J; junction bases unmatched: 4. Germline V lookup: CDR1 SGHVS, CDR2 FNYEAQ. The CDR3 loop reads CASSLVSGGLYNEQFF. CDR3 DNA: TGTGCCAGCAGCTTAGTTAGCGGGGGCCTCTACAATGAGCAGTTCTTC.

This clone was recorded only once. This sequence joins TRBV6-6 and TRBJ2-7; no clear D gene. Trimming pared 7 bases from V and 6 bases from J, leaving 16 bases between. Germline CDR1 is MNHNY and CDR2 is SVGAGI (reference sequence). The length of the CDR3 is 13 residues. Here the CDR3 reads CASTRGPSREQYF. In nucleotides, the CDR3 is TGTGCCAGCACCCGAGGTCCCTCTCGCGAGCAGTACTTC.

CDR3 region: CASSSTSYEQYF. CDR3 nucleotides: TGTGCCAGCAGCTCCACTTCCTACGAGCAGTACTTC. The rearrangement uses TRBV7-9 and TRBJ2-7, with D uncertain. The germline gives CDR1 SEHNR, CDR2 FQNEAQ (reference sequence). V was cut by 4 bases and J by 1 base, with 5 bases left in between. CDR3 length: 12 amino acids.

The chain couples TRBV18 to TRBJ1-6; D gene ambiguous. The ends were cut back, 0 bases at V and 7 bases at J, with 13 bases in the middle. Germline lookup yields CDR1 KGHSH and CDR2 LQKENI. The CDR3 spans 16 residues. The CDR3 region has the DNA TGTGCCAGCTCACCACCGGTCAGGCCGATAAATTCACCCCTCCACTTT. It specifies CASSPPVRPINSPLHF.

The V and J genes are TRBV2 and TRBJ2-5, with 9 bases fitting TRBD1. The CDR3 covers 13 residues. Germline CDR1 reads SNHLY; CDR2 reads FYNNEI. J gave up 4 bases and V 6 bases, and 3 bases lay outside the gene matches. In DNA form, the CDR3 reads TGTGCCAGCAGCCCGGGACAGGGAGAGACCCAGTACTTC. It encodes CASSPGQGETQYF.

The chain couples TRBV5-4 to TRBJ2-5, with 8 positions matching TRBD1. V dropped 3 bases and J dropped 5; count of bases not matched to a gene: 9. Germline CDR1 reads SGHNT; CDR2 reads YYREEE (reference sequence). The CDR3 runs 15 residues. The CDR3 region is CASSSRQGLSETQYF. DNA of the CDR3: TGTGCCAGCAGCTCAAGACAGGGGTTGAGTGAGACCCAGTACTTC.

V is TRBV5-4 and J is TRBJ2-1; 8 bases match TRBD2. V was pared by 2 bases and J by 4 bases, with 5 bases of the junction left unmatched. Looked up from germline, CDR1 is SGHNT and CDR2 is YYREEE (reference sequence). CDR3 length equals 15 residues. CDR3 sequence reads: CASSFASGLYNEQFF. As DNA, the CDR3 is TGTGCCAGCAGCTTCGCTAGCGGGTTATACAATGAGCAGTTCTTC.

This chain connects TRBV10-1 to TRBJ2-7; 9 bases agree with TRBD1. With V trimmed by 4 bases and J by 6 bases, 10 bases remained unmatched. CDR3 length: 15 residues. The germline CDR1 and CDR2 sequences are WNHNN and SYGVQD (reference sequence). Written as DNA, the CDR3 is TGCGCCAGCAGTGGAGCCGGGACAGGGCTGGGCGAGCAGTACTTC. It specifies CASSGAGTGLGEQYF.

The V call is TRBV7-6, the J call TRBJ1-1; D is perhaps TRBD1 (5 bases). Germline CDR1 SGHVS, CDR2 FNYEAQ. This CDR3 is built from 14 residues. Trimming took off 7 bases at V and 1 base at J, with 13 bases between the two ends. CDR3 sequence: CASKPGGQNTEAFF. DNA for the CDR3: TGTGCCAGCAAACCAGGTGGACAGAACACTGAAGCTTTCTTT.

The chain links TRBV28 to TRBJ2-1, with 8 bases aligning to TRBD2. CDR1 and CDR2 from the germline V gene are MDHEN and SYDVKM. There are 16 residues in the CDR3. The ends lost 0 bases at V and 7 bases at J; junction bases unmatched: 8. The CDR3 nucleotides are TGTGCCAGCAGTTTATGGCCCCCGGGGGGGAGGAATGAGCAGTTCTTC. Residues: CASSLWPPGGRNEQFF.

This sequence joins TRBV6-1 and TRBJ1-3; D is perhaps TRBD1 (5 bases). The CDR3 is made up of 15 amino acids. Germline CDR1 MNHNS, CDR2 SASEGT. Between the trimmed V and J ends, which lost 8 bases and 1 base, there was a span of 15 bases. In nucleotides, the CDR3 is TGTGCCAGCTCCCAAGCCAGGGCATCTGGAAACACCATATATTTT. It yields the protein CASSQARASGNTIYF.

V is TRBV28 and J is TRBJ2-5; the match to TRBD1 covers 9 bases. V was pared by 4 bases and J by 5 bases, with 5 bases of the junction left unmatched. Germline V gene sequence: CDR1 MDHEN, CDR2 SYDVKM. This CDR3 is built from 14 residues. DNA of the CDR3: TGTGCCAGCAGTTCGACAGGGGGTTTGGAGACCCAGTACTTC. Protein sequence: CASSSTGGLETQYF.

The chain is built from TRBV4-1 and TRBJ2-7; TRBD1 aligns across 10 bases. The CDR3 runs 15 residues. V gave up 0 bases and J gave up 6 bases; unmatched junction bases: 5. Germline V CDR1 and CDR2: MGHRA, YSYEKL. The CDR3 spells CASSQDPGQGGEQYF. Written as DNA, the CDR3 is TGCGCCAGCAGCCAAGACCCCGGACAGGGGGGCGAGCAGTACTTC.

The chain combines TRBV5-1 with TRBJ2-7; 8 bases are a match to TRBD1. CDR3 length: 15 residues. Germline V gene data show CDR1 as SGHRS and CDR2 as YFSETQ. V shed 0 bases and J 7 bases; nucleotides not matched to a gene: 9. The CDR3: CASSLGPGQVREQYF. The CDR3 bases are TGCGCCAGCAGCTTGGGCCCGGGACAGGTGAGAGAGCAGTACTTC.

V is TRBV13 and J is TRBJ2-7; D remains unclear. The V and J ends lost 0 bases and 6 bases respectively, with 6 bases between them. Germline values: CDR1 PRHDT, CDR2 FYEKMQ (reference sequence). This CDR3 has 12 amino acids. The CDR3 coding sequence is TGTGCCAGCAGCTTAGGTAGTAGCGAGCAGTACTTC. Amino acid sequence: CASSLGSSEQYF.

This chain uses TRBV5-1 with TRBJ2-1; 7 nucleotides match TRBD2. V shed 2 bases and J 0 bases; nucleotides not matched to a gene: 5. Germline V gives CDR1 SGHRS, CDR2 YFSETQ. The CDR3 has 16 residues. The CDR3 DNA sequence: TGCGCCAGCAGCTTCCCGGGGGGAACCTCCTACAATGAGCAGTTCTTC. This sequence encodes CASSFPGGTSYNEQFF. The variable domain in full, with the rest retrieved from reference TRBV5-1 and TRBJ2-1, is KAGVTQTPRYLIKTRGQQVTLSCSPISGHRSVSWYQQTPGQGLQFLFEYFSETQRNKGNFPGRFSGRQFSNSRSEMNVSTLELGDSALYLCASSFPGGTSYNEQFFGPGTRLTVL.

The chain links TRBV7-9 to TRBJ2-2; D gene uncertain. The V end lost 7 bases, the J end lost 4 bases, and 10 bases lay between the germline ends. The CDR3 contains 13 residues. Germline V gene lookup returns CDR1 SEHNR and CDR2 FQNEAQ (reference sequence). CDR3 loop: CASTHRSTGELFF. As DNA, the CDR3 is TGTGCCAGCACCCACCGGAGCACCGGGGAGCTGTTTTTT. The full variable domain, in which reference TRBV7-9 and TRBJ2-2 provide the parts outside the CDR3, is DTGVSQNPRHKITKRGQNVTFRCDPISEHNRLYWYRQTLGQGPEFLTYFQNEAQLEKSRLLSDRFSAERPKGSFSTLEIQRTEQGDSAMYLCASTHRSTGELFFGEGSRLTVL.

The chain couples TRBV5-1 to TRBJ2-3, with D uncertain. V lost 4 bases to trimming and J lost 5 bases, with 17 bases between them. Germline CDR1 SGHRS, CDR2 YFSETQ. This CDR3 contains 15 residues. The chain's CDR3 is CASSAGANAGDTQYF. CDR3 nucleotides: TGCGCCAGCAGCGCAGGTGCCAACGCTGGAGATACGCAGTATTTT.

The chain carries TRBV30 and TRBJ2-3; TRBD2 matches at 9 bases. The CDR3 loop spans 16 amino acids. V shed 1 base and J 0 bases; nucleotides not matched to a gene: 5. CDR1 and CDR2 from the germline V gene are GTSNPN and SVGIG (reference sequence). CDR3 in amino acids: CAWSGRGGVSTDTQYF. CDR3 in DNA: TGTGCCTGGAGTGGGCGCGGGGGGGTTAGCACAGATACGCAGTATTTT.

The genes are TRBV6-4 and TRBJ2-3; D unresolved. The CDR3 is 14 amino acids. Looked up from germline, CDR1 is MRHNA and CDR2 is SNTAGT. V gave up 2 bases and J gave up 2 bases, with 8 bases separating them. CDR3 nucleotide sequence: TGTGCCAGCAGTGACATGGGCACCACAGATACGCAGTATTTT. It encodes CASSDMGTTDTQYF.

The chain uses TRBV11-3 and TRBJ2-5; maybe TRBD2 (6 bases). This CDR3 is 17 amino acids long. CDR1 and CDR2 (germline): SGHNT, YENEEA. V was pared by 4 bases and J by 2 bases, with 20 bases between. CDR3 in amino acids: CASSYGLVAARQETQYF. The DNA of the CDR3 is TGTGCCAGCAGCTATGGGCTAGTAGCGGCTCGGCAAGAGACCCAGTACTTC.

This clone was seen just once. This chain links TRBV9 with TRBJ2-3, with TRBD2 matching over 16 bases. CDR1 SGDLS and CDR2 YYNGEE come from the germline V gene. The length of the CDR3 is 16 residues. Unmatched junction bases numbered 5, after V lost 7 bases and J lost 3 bases. The CDR3 reads CASSPGLAGGTDTQYF. The CDR3 DNA sequence: TGTGCCAGCTCACCGGGACTAGCGGGGGGGACAGATACGCAGTATTTT.

DNA of the CDR3: TGTGCCAGCAAAGGCCAGACTAGCTCCTACGAGCAGTACTTC. Encoded protein: CASKGQTSSYEQYF. This rearrangement joins TRBV21-1 to TRBJ2-7; the table assigns TRBD2, which was not confirmed against the DNA. TRBV21-1 counts as a pseudogene. The CDR3 runs 14 residues.

CDR3 in amino acids: CASSPLGGGDYEQYF. In nucleotides, the CDR3 is TGTGCCAGCAGCCCCTTAGGCGGGGGGGACTACGAGCAGTACTTC. The rearrangement uses TRBV9 and TRBJ2-7; 9 bases agree with TRBD2. Germline-derived CDR1 and CDR2 are SGDLS and YYNGEE. The CDR3 contains 15 residues. V was pared by 4 bases and J by 3 bases, with 8 bases of the junction left unmatched.

CDR3: CASSTGDSPYEQYF. In DNA, the CDR3 is TGTGCCAGCAGCACAGGGGACAGCCCCTACGAGCAGTACTTC. V is TRBV5-6 and J is TRBJ2-7, with 7 bases matching TRBD1. This CDR3 has 14 amino acids. The V gene's germline CDR1 is SGHDT and CDR2 YYEEEE. With V trimmed by 4 bases and J by 2 bases, 6 bases remained unmatched.

The chain combines TRBV4-2 with TRBJ2-2; perhaps TRBD2 as D (5 bases). The V and J ends lost 4 bases and 3 bases respectively, with 15 bases between them. Germline CDR1 reads LGHNA; CDR2 reads YNFKEQ. CDR3 length: 16 amino acids. The CDR3, as DNA: TGTGCCAGCAGCCTCAGCGGCCTCCTTTACACCGGGGAGCTGTTTTTT. This sequence encodes CASSLSGLLYTGELFF.